Below, 14 T cell receptor beta chains from the same sample are listed, as sequenced in a study of vaccination and CD4 T cells after COVID-19. Their antigens remain unidentified. The time point denotes: late sampling 161 to 241 days after vaccination in a few convalescent patients. Noted treatment: roughly ten-day PBMC culture with coronavirus spike peptide pools or control peptides (ViraFEST assay). Sequenced with the Oncomine TCR Beta short-read assay was DNA taken from cultured CD4+ T cells. A single record per CDR3 protein comes from TCRdb applying MiXCR to the PCR reads. The profile shows 20,000 or so distinct CDR3 sequences, around 37% of them singletons. Material: CD4+ T cells from blood, cultured in vitro, obtained about 7 months after SARS-CoV-2 vaccination. These receptors were taken from a human donor who had recovered from COVID-19.

The rearrangement links TRBV11-2 to TRBJ1-6; 7 bases are shared with TRBD1. The CDR3 is 14 residues long. The V gene end was trimmed by 5 bases and the J gene end by 7 bases; junction bases not matched to a gene: 5. From germline, CDR1 is SGHAT and CDR2 FQNNGV. CDR3 residues: CASSRRGENSPLHF. CDR3 DNA: TGTGCCAGCAGCCGCAGGGGGGAGAATTCACCCCTCCACTTT.

A remark on this clonotype: A read error may produce the germline difference seen at one junction end. The chain couples TRBV19 to TRBJ2-5, with 9 bases identical to TRBD2. This CDR3 has 13 amino acids. The germline CDR1 and CDR2 sequences are LNHDA and SQIVND (reference sequence). As DNA, the CDR3 is TGTGCCAGTAGGATAGCGGGAGCAGAGACCCAGTACTTC. Amino acid sequence: CASRIAGAETQYF.

The CDR3 DNA follows: TGTGCCACCAGTGATTTGGGACAGGGGGACACCGGGGAGCTGTTTTTT. This encodes CATSDLGQGDTGELFF. The chain recombines TRBV24-1 with TRBJ2-2; 10 bases line up with TRBD1. The junction had 0 bases not matched to a gene; V was cut back by 0 bases and J by 3 bases. The length of the CDR3 is 16 residues. Germline loops: CDR1 KGHDR, CDR2 SFDVKD.

This clonotype has just a few counts. The chain combines TRBV7-2 with TRBJ2-6; D gene unclear. The CDR3 spans 16 residues. Trimming cost V 5 bases and J 0 bases, with 11 bases left between them. CDR1 is SGHTA and CDR2 is FQGNSA in the germline V gene. Here the CDR3 DNA reads TGTGCCAGCAGCCCCGTGATTCCCTCTGGGGCCAACGTCCTGACTTTC. It specifies CASSPVIPSGANVLTF. Supplemented by reference TRBV7-2 and TRBJ2-6, the full variable domain reads GAGVSQSPSNKVTEKGKDVELRCDPISGHTALYWYRQSLGQGLEFLIYFQGNSAPDKSGLPSDRFSAERTGGSVSTLTIQRTQQEDSAVYLCASSPVIPSGANVLTFGAGSRLTVL.

The rearrangement joins TRBV20-1 to TRBJ2-7; D is possibly TRBD2 (7 bases). The germline gives CDR1 DFQATT, CDR2 SNEGSKA (reference sequence). The CDR3 totals 12 residues. The CDR3 DNA reads TGCAGCCTAGGGGGGGGGCCCTACGAGCAGTACTTC. As protein: CSLGGGPYEQYF.

The chain employs TRBV19 and TRBJ1-5, with D uncertain. Looked up from germline, CDR1 is LNHDA and CDR2 is SQIVND (reference sequence). The V and J ends lost 3 bases and 0 bases respectively, with 12 bases between them. The CDR3 is 16 residues long. The CDR3 region has the DNA TGTGCCAGTAGTATGGGAAGAGAGTATAGCAATCAGCCCCAGCATTTT. Its translation: CASSMGREYSNQPQHF.

This chain connects TRBV15 to TRBJ1-3; D gene ambiguous. Trimming pared 0 bases from V and 4 bases from J, leaving 7 bases between. From germline, CDR1 is LNHNV and CDR2 YYDKDF (reference sequence). The CDR3 runs 14 residues. CDR3 in DNA: TGTGCCACCAGCAGAGATCTAACCGGAAACACCATATATTTT. Translated: CATSRDLTGNTIYF. The variable domain in full, completed from reference TRBV15 and TRBJ1-3, reads DAMVIQNPRYQVTQFGKPVTLSCSQTLNHNVMYWYQQKSSQAPKLLFHYYDKDFNNEADTPDNFQSRRPNTSFCFLDIRSPGLGDTAMYLCATSRDLTGNTIYFGEGSWLTVV.

This clonotype was seen more than once but under ten times. The chain combines TRBV20-1 with TRBJ2-5; D uncertain. Per the germline V gene, CDR1 is DFQATT and CDR2 is SNEGSKA (reference sequence). The CDR3 has 11 amino acids. The germline V and J ends were trimmed by 7 bases and 4 bases, with 10 bases remaining between them. CDR3 residues: CSESRRETQYF. The CDR3 nucleotides read TGCAGTGAGTCCCGCCGAGAGACCCAGTACTTC.

The V gene is TRBV2, the J gene TRBJ2-7; a weak D match, TRBD1 (5 bases). Germline V gene data show CDR1 as SNHLY and CDR2 as FYNNEI. Trimming took 6 bases from V and 3 from J, leaving 12 bases between them. CDR3 size: 13 residues. CDR3 protein: CASSRQISYEQYF. CDR3 DNA: TGTGCCAGCAGCCGACAGATCAGCTACGAGCAGTACTTC.

The chain employs TRBV20-1 and TRBJ2-7; D possibly corresponds to TRBD1 (7 bases). V lost 5 bases and J 2 bases, leaving 13 bases between the germline ends. Per the germline V gene, CDR1 is DFQATT and CDR2 is SNEGSKA (reference sequence). The CDR3 has 13 residues. The CDR3 sequence: CSAGAGQTYEQYF. In DNA, the CDR3 is TGCAGTGCTGGCGCGGGACAGACCTACGAGCAGTACTTC.

The rearrangement links TRBV10-1 to TRBJ2-3; D is undetermined. The J call may be mistaken, given a closer DNA end match to TRBJ1-5. CDR3 length: 11 residues. The germline gives CDR1 WNHNN, CDR2 SYGVQD (reference sequence). CDR3 loop: CASRGRDTQHF. DNA of the CDR3: TGCGCCAGCAGGGGAAGGGATACGCAGCATTTT.

In this sample, this clonotype turned up a few times. The chain is built from TRBV6-1 and TRBJ1-1, with TRBD1 as a possible D gene (6 bases). The CDR3 extends over 17 amino acids. Trimming took off 7 bases at V and 5 bases at J, with 26 bases between the two ends. CDR1 and CDR2 from the germline V gene are MNHNS and SASEGT. The CDR3 DNA reads TGTGCCAGCAAGATCTATGGGGGCCTAGGACCTAGGACTGAAGCTTTCTTT. Residues: CASKIYGGLGPRTEAFF.

The chain carries TRBV2 and TRBJ1-5, with D perhaps TRBD1 (6 bases). Trimming shortened V by 0 bases and J by 4 bases, and 13 bases separated the two germline ends. Germline V gene sequence: CDR1 SNHLY, CDR2 FYNNEI. CDR3 length: 16 residues. CDR3: CASSEAGATDNQPQHF. CDR3 nucleotide sequence: TGTGCCAGCAGTGAAGCGGGGGCGACAGATAATCAGCCCCAGCATTTT.

This clonotype came up a few times. V usage is TRBV20-1 and J usage is TRBJ1-1; unclear D gene. The CDR3 length is 13 residues. V was clipped by 1 base and J by 7 bases, with 13 bases between them. The germline V gene has CDR1 DFQATT and CDR2 SNEGSKA (reference sequence). In nucleotides, the CDR3 is TGCAGTGCTAGAGTCGGGCAGAACTTTGAAGCTTTCTTT. Translating gives CSARVGQNFEAFF.